The 4 T cell receptor beta chains presented below share a single source sample, sequenced in a study of cytotoxic CD8 clonotypes in ibrutinib-treated CLL. Sequencing was performed with immunoSEQ multiplex PCR; in TCRdb, only in-frame clones are kept and a portion is missing. The sample consists of 110,000 to 150,000 clones, roughly 77% of them appearing once. The sequencing here drew on PBMCs, taken after 12 months of ibrutinib treatment. These receptors were obtained from a human donor with chronic lymphocytic leukemia.

For the CDR3, the DNA is TGTGCCAGCAGCCCTAGACAGGGACTGAACACTGAAGCTTTCTTT. Amino acids: CASSPRQGLNTEAFF. The gene calls are TRBV7-9 and TRBJ1-1; 7 bases match TRBD1. In germline, CDR1 is SEHNR, CDR2 FQNEAQ (reference sequence). The CDR3 spans 15 residues. J lost 0 bases, V lost 5 bases, and 6 bases had no gene match.

V usage is TRBV9 and J usage is TRBJ2-3, with 9 bases aligning to TRBD2. The CDR3 length is 15 residues. The J segment lost 4 bases and the V segment lost 3 bases, leaving 6 bases of the junction unmatched. CDR1 is SGDLS and CDR2 is YYNGEE in the germline V gene. The CDR3 region is CASSDRQREADTQYF. The CDR3 region has the DNA TGTGCCAGCAGCGACCGCCAGCGGGAGGCAGATACGCAGTATTTT.

This clone was counted a few times. The chain carries TRBV28 and TRBJ1-1; weak D call: TRBD1 (5 bases). Germline lookup yields CDR1 MDHEN and CDR2 SYDVKM. Deletions cut 5 bases from V and 6 bases from J, with 22 bases between. CDR3 length: 16 residues. This chain's CDR3 is CASSVVGRVLSAEAFF. In nucleotides, the CDR3 is TGTGCCAGCAGTGTGGTGGGCAGGGTGCTGTCGGCTGAAGCTTTCTTT.

A single count supports this clone. V and J are TRBV6-1 and TRBJ2-1; D may be TRBD2 (5 bases). The germline CDR1 and CDR2 sequences are MNHNS and SASEGT. CDR3 length: 13 amino acids. V was cut by 7 bases and J by 2 bases, with 9 bases left in between. CDR3 sequence (DNA): TGTGCCAGCACGGGGTTCCCCTACAATGAGCAGTTCTTC. This translates into CASTGFPYNEQFF.